The T cell receptor beta chain under discussion was sequenced for a study of CD8+CD57+ T cells in acquired aplastic anemia. Sequencing was done on patients that had shown CD8+CD57+ cell expansion by flow cytometry. The table lists this clonotype with many counts. Both TCR beta VDJ combination and CDR3 sequence profiling were carried out. Genomic DNA was the template for this profiling. TCRdb redid the calling of the reads with MiXCR, one entry per CDR3 protein. The sample includes more than 150,000 distinct CDR3 sequences, roughly 50% of them seen just once. Germline V lookup: CDR1 MNHNS, CDR2 SASEGT. Between the trimmed V and J ends, which lost 7 bases and 0 bases, there was a span of 10 bases. This CDR3 contains 15 residues.

The chain employs TRBV6-1 and TRBJ2-6; D may correspond to TRBD1 or TRBD2 (5 bases each). The receptor was derived from a human donor with aplastic anemia. Sample: sorted CD4+, CD8+, or CD8+CD57+ T cells (not recorded which) from PBMCs. As DNA, the CDR3 is TGTGCCAGCACGGGACGGATCTCTGGGGCCAACGTCCTGACTTTC. It yields the protein CASTGRISGANVLTF.